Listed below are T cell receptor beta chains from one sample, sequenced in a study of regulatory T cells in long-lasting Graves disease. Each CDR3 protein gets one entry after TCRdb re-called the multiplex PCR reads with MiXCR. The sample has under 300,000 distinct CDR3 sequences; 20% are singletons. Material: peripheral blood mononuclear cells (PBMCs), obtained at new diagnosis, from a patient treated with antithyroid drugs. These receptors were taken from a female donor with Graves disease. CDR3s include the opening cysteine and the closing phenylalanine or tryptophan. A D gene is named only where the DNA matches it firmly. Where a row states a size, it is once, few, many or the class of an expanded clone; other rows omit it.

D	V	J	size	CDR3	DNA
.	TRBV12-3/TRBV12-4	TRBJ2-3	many	CASSRLLSSTDTQYF	TGTGCCAGCAGCCGCCTCTTATCTAGCACAGATACGCAGTATTTT
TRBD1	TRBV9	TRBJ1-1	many	CASSGQGAEAFF	TGTGCCAGCAGCGGACAGGGCGCTGAAGCTTTCTTT
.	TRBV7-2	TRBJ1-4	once	CASSLRGGHEKLFF	TGTGCCAGCAGCTTGCGGGGGGGGCATGAAAAACTGTTTTTT
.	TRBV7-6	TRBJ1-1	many	CASSSEQGYTEAFF	TGTGCCAGCAGCTCCGAACAGGGATACACTGAAGCTTTCTTT
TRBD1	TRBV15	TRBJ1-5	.	CATSGQGAGQPQHF	TGTGCCACCAGCGGACAGGGTGCAGGGCAGCCCCAGCATTTT
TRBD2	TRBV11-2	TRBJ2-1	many	CASSPSGGAANEQFF	TGTGCCAGCAGCCCAAGCGGGGGGGCCGCCAATGAGCAGTTCTTC
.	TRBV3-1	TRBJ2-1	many	CASSRASSNEQFF	TGTGCCAGCAGCCGGGCTAGCAGCAATGAGCAGTTCTTC
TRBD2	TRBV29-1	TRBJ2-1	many	CSVLLAGTYNEQFF	TGCAGCGTCCTTTTAGCGGGGACGTACAATGAGCAGTTCTTC
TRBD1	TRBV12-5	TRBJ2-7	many	CASGSNGTGWSYEQYF	TGTGCTAGTGGTTCCAACGGGACAGGGTGGTCCTACGAGCAGTACTTC
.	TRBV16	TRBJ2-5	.	CASSQKIEGETQYF	TGTGCCAGCAGCCAAAAAATTGAGGGAGAGACCCAGTACTTC
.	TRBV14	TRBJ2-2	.	CASSQVGQGGELFF	TGTGCCAGCAGCCAAGTAGGTCAGGGCGGGGAGCTGTTTTTT
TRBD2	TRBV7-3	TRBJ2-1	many	CASSLLGLAGDNEQFF	TGTGCCAGCAGCTTGCTGGGACTAGCGGGAGACAATGAGCAGTTCTTC
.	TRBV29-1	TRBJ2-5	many	CSVEDPRGEWTQYF	TGCAGCGTTGAAGATCCAAGGGGGGAATGGACCCAGTACTTC
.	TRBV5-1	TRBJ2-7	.	CASSVDRFPYEQYF	TGCGCCAGCAGCGTAGACAGATTCCCCTACGAGCAGTACTTC
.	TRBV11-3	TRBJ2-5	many	CASSLAQGGDQYF	TGTGCCAGCAGCTTAGCACAAGGTGGCGATCAGTACTTC
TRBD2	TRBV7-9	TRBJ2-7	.	CASSLMAGGEQYF	TGTGCCAGCAGCTTAATGGCGGGGGGCGAGCAGTACTTC
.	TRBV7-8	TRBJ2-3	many	CASSPLGGAGDTQYF	TGTGCCAGCAGCCCCTTGGGGGGGGCTGGAGATACGCAGTATTTT
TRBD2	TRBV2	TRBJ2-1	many	CASSVEASGNEQFF	TGTGCCAGCAGTGTCGAGGCTAGCGGGAATGAGCAGTTCTTC
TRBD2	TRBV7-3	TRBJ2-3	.	CASSSLAGGGPDTQYF	TGTGCCAGCAGCTCTCTAGCGGGGGGGGGCCCAGATACGCAGTATTTT
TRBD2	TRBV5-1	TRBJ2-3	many	CASSPTTSGSTDTQYF	TGCGCCAGCAGCCCGACGACTAGCGGGAGTACAGATACGCAGTATTTT
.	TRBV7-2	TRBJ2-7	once	CASSLGTTSYEQYF	TGTGCCAGCAGCCTCGGGACAACCTCCTACGAGCAGTACTTC
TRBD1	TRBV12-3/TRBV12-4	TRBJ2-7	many	CASSRTGGPREQYF	TGTGCCAGCAGTAGAACAGGGGGCCCGCGAGAGCAGTACTTC
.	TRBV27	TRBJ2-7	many	CASSPVPMSGSYEQYF	TGTGCCAGCAGTCCCGTCCCCATGAGCGGCTCCTACGAGCAGTACTTC
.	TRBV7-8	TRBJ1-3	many	CASSLDVVLSNTIYF	TGTGCCAGCAGCTTAGATGTGGTTCTTAGCAACACCATATATTTT
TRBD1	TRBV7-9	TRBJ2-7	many	CASSPQGQFYEQYF	TGTGCCAGCAGCCCCCAGGGACAGTTCTACGAGCAGTACTTC
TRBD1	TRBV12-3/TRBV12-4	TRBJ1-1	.	CASSPGQGASWVTEAFF	TGTGCCAGCAGTCCGGGACAGGGGGCGTCATGGGTCACTGAAGCTTTCTTT
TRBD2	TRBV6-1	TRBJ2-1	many	CASSRTSGSYEQFF	TGTGCCAGCAGTCGGACTAGCGGGAGCTATGAGCAGTTCTTC
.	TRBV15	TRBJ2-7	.	CATSSEGQWSSYEQYF	TGTGCCACCAGCAGCGAGGGACAATGGAGCTCCTACGAGCAGTACTTC
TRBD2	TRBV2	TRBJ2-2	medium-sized	CASSTSGRAGELFF	TGTGCCAGCAGTACTAGCGGGAGGGCCGGGGAGCTGTTTTTT
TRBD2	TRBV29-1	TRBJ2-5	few	CSVEPELAGGATQYF	TGCAGCGTTGAACCAGAACTAGCGGGGGGGGCGACCCAGTACTTC
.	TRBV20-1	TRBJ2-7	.	CSARRDGSGSYEQYF	TGCAGTGCTCGACGCGACGGGTCCGGTTCCTACGAGCAGTACTTC
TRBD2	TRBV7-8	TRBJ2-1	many	CASSFFLAGSNRNEQFF	TGTGCCAGCAGCTTTTTTCTAGCGGGGTCCAATCGCAATGAGCAGTTCTTC
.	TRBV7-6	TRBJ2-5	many	CASRTDGGGAQYF	TGTGCCAGCAGGACTGACGGAGGGGGGGCCCAGTACTTC
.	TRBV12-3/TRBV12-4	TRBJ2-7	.	CASSAGSYEQYF	TGTGCCAGCTCGGCGGGGTCCTATGAGCAGTACTTC
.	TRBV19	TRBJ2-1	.	CASHRDNVYNEQFF	TGTGCCAGTCACCGGGACAATGTTTACAATGAGCAGTTCTTC
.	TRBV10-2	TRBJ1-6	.	CASRGGQGRGSPPHF	TGCGCCAGCAGGGGGGGCCAGGGACGAGGGTCACCCCCCCACTTT
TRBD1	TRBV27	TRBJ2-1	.	CASSLSGQGWSYNEQFF	TGTGCCAGCAGTCTTTCTGGACAGGGATGGTCCTACAATGAGCAGTTCTTC
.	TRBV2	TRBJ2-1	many	CASSEARSSNEQFF	TGTGCCAGCAGTGAAGCGCGGAGCAGCAATGAGCAGTTCTTC
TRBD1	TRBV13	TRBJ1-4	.	CASSFRGRTNEKLFF	TGTGCCAGCAGCTTTAGGGGGCGAACTAATGAAAAACTGTTTTTT
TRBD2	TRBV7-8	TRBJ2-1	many	CASSRRESRNEQFF	TGTGCCAGCAGCCGGCGGGAGTCTCGGAATGAGCAGTTCTTC
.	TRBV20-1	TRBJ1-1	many	CSAPRLGGYDEAFF	TGCAGTGCCCCCCGATTGGGGGGGTATGATGAAGCTTTCTTT
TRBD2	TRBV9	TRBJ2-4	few	CASSGSGLAGGRGAKNIQYF	TGTGCCAGCAGCGGCAGCGGACTAGCGGGGGGGCGCGGAGCCAAAAACATTCAGTACTTC
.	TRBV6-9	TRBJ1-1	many	CASGPEAFF	TGTGCCAGCGGACCCGAAGCTTTCTTT
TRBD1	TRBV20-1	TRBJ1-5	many	CSAPGTGWNQPQHF	TGCAGTGCCCCCGGGACAGGGTGGAATCAGCCCCAGCATTTT